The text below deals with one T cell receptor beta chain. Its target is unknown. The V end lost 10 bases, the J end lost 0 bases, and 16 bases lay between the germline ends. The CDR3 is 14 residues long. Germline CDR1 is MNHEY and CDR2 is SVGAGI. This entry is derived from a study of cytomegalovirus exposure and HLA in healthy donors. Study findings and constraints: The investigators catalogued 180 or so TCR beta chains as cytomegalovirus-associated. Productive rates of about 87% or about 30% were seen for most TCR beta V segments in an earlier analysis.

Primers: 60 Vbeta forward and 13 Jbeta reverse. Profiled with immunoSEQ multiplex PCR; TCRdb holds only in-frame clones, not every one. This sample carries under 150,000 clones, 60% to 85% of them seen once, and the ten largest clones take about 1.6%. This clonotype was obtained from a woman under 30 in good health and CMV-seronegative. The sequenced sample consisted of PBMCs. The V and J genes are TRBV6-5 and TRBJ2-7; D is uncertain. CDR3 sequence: CATMGRFSSYEQYF. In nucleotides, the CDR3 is TGTGCCACCATGGGCAGGTTCAGCTCCTACGAGCAGTACTTC.